The subject of this entry is one TCR beta chain. What it binds is not known. This specimen belongs to a study of cytomegalovirus exposure and HLA in healthy donors. Study-wide points: Analyses of presence/absence relied on an assumption of roughly uniform sequencing depth across donors.

The CDR3 extends over 17 amino acids. V lost 1 base and J lost 1; bases outside the gene matches: 5. Germline-derived CDR1 and CDR2 are SGHAT and FQNNGV. Primers: 60 Vbeta forward and 13 Jbeta reverse. TCRdb's copy holds only in-frame clones and misses some; the assay was immunoSEQ multiplex PCR. The sample spans over 75,000 clones; the ten largest clones claim about 0.6%. The V gene is TRBV11-2, the J gene TRBJ2-2; 8 nucleotides match TRBD1. The sequence was obtained from a man aged 50 to 60 in good health and CMV-seronegative. Material: PBMCs. The CDR3 DNA follows: TGTGCCAGCAGCTTAGTAGCCGGACAGGGGAACACCGGGGAGCTGTTTTTT. Amino acids: CASSLVAGQGNTGELFF. Variable domain in full (rest from reference TRBV11-2 and TRBJ2-2): EAGVAQSPRYKIIEKRQSVAFWCNPISGHATLYWYQQILGQGPKLLIQFQNNGVVDDSQLPKDRFSAERLKGVDSTLKIQPAKLEDSAVYLCASSLVAGQGNTGELFFGEGSRLTVL.